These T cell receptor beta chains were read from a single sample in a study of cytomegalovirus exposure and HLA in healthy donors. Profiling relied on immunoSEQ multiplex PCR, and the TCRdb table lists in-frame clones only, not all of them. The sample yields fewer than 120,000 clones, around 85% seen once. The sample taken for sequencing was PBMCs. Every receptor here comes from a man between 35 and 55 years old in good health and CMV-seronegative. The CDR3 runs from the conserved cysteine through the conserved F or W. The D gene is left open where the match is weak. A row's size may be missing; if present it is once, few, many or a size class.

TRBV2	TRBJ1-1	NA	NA	CASTRSGNTEAFF	TGTGCCAGCACCCGATCAGGGAACACTGAAGCTTTCTTT
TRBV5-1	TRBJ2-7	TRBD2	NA	CASSPGGGLEQYF	TGCGCCAGCAGCCCGGGAGGCGGGCTCGAGCAGTACTTC
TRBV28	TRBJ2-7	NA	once	CASGPPPYEQYF	TGTGCCAGCGGCCCACCGCCCTACGAGCAGTACTTC
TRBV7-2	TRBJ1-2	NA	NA	CASSPRPHGRNYGYTF	TGTGCCAGCAGCCCCCGCCCCCACGGGAGGAACTATGGCTACACCTTC
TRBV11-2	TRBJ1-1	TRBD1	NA	CASSKDRDYPEAFF	TGTGCCAGCAGCAAGGACAGGGATTACCCTGAAGCTTTCTTT
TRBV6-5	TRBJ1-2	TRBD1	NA	CASSPDRVFGYTF	TGTGCCAGCAGTCCGGACAGGGTATTCGGCTACACCTTC
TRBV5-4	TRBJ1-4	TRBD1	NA	CASSFTGGAVEKLFF	TGTGCCAGCAGTTTTACAGGGGGAGCGGTGGAAAAACTGTTTTTT
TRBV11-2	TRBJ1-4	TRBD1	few	CASNPGTGAEKLFF	TGTGCCAGCAACCCCGGGACAGGGGCCGAAAAACTGTTTTTT
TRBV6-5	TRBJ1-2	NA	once	CASSYSIGSYGYTF	TGTGCCAGCAGTTACTCGATAGGGAGCTATGGCTACACCTTC
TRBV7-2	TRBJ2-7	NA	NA	CASSPGTSYEQYF	TGTGCCAGCAGCCCCGGGACAAGCTACGAGCAGTACTTC
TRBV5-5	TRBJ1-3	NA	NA	CASSLGARVDSGNTIYF	TGTGCCAGCAGCTTGGGGGCCAGGGTGGACTCTGGAAACACCATATATTTT
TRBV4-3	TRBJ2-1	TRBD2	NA	CASSRGSTSGGNEQFF	TGCGCCAGCAGCCGGGGGTCGACTAGCGGGGGTAATGAGCAGTTCTTC
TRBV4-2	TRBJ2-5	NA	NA	CASSRGQKETQYF	TGTGCCAGCAGCCGAGGACAGAAAGAGACCCAGTACTTC
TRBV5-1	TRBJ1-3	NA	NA	CASSLALRTGGNTIYF	TGCGCCAGCAGCTTGGCCCTACGAACGGGGGGAAACACCATATATTTT
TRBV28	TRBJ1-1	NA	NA	CASSTGGLDRFNTEAFF	TGTGCCAGCAGTACGGGCGGACTAGACAGATTTAACACTGAAGCTTTCTTT
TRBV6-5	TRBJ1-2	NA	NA	CASSYGFPYGYTF	TGTGCCAGCAGTTACGGCTTTCCTTATGGCTACACCTTC
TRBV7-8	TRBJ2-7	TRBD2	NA	CASSHGGDYEQYF	TGTGCCAGCAGCCACGGGGGGGACTACGAGCAGTACTTC
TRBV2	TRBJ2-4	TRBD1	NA	CASSGDLQGARNIQYF	TGTGCCAGCAGTGGAGACTTACAGGGGGCGCGAAACATTCAGTACTTC
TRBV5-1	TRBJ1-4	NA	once	CASRFLGETNEKLFF	TGCGCCAGCCGCTTCCTCGGGGAAACTAATGAAAAACTGTTTTTT
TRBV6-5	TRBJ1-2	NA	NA	CASSPWGGTNYGYTF	TGTGCCAGCAGTCCCTGGGGGGGCACTAACTATGGCTACACCTTC
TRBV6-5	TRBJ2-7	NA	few	CASSYSVGAPYEQYF	TGTGCCAGCAGTTACTCGGTCGGTGCCCCCTACGAGCAGTACTTC
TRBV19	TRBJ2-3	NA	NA	CASRGRGVDTQYF	TGTGCCAGTAGAGGCAGGGGAGTAGATACGCAGTATTTT
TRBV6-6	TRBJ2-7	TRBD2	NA	CASRKGGPSYEQYF	TGTGCCAGCAGAAAGGGAGGGCCCTCCTACGAGCAGTACTTC
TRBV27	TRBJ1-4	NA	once	CASSIRDFGEKLFF	TGTGCCAGCAGTATCCGGGACTTTGGGGAAAAACTGTTTTTT
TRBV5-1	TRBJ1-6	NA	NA	CASSSTWGNPLHF	TGCGCCAGCAGCTCTACATGGGGCAACCCCCTCCACTTT
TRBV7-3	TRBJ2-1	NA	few	CASSPDGGVNEQFF	TGTGCCAGCAGCCCGGACGGAGGGGTCAATGAGCAGTTCTTC
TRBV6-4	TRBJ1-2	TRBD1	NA	CASSRTPTGGQVYGYTF	TGTGCCAGCAGTCGAACCCCTACAGGGGGTCAGGTCTATGGCTACACCTTC